These 20 T cell receptor beta chains came from one sample sequenced in a study of blood T cell repertoires in COVID-19. The data were produced by immunoSEQ multiplex PCR, yet TCRdb's version contains in-frame clones alone and is incomplete. The repertoire holds around 330,000 clones, with 87% as singletons. The sample taken for sequencing was PBMCs or T cells enriched from blood (not recorded which). The source is a woman in her late teens or twenties who had recovered from COVID-19.

V usage is TRBV6-5 and J usage is TRBJ1-1; 7 nucleotides agree with TRBD1. V lost 2 bases to trimming and J lost 0 bases; unmatched junction nucleotides: 6. Germline V lookup: CDR1 MNHEY, CDR2 SVGAGI. The CDR3 extends over 16 amino acids. In nucleotides, the CDR3 is TGTGCCAGCAGTTACGGGGACAGAGGAGTGAACACTGAAGCTTTCTTT. This codes for CASSYGDRGVNTEAFF.

This rearrangement joins TRBV7-3 to TRBJ1-2; D not resolved. Germline CDR1 is SGHTA and CDR2 is FQGTGA. CDR3 length equals 14 residues. V lost 1 base, J lost 5 bases, and 11 bases lay in between. CDR3: CASSLIGGPYGYTF. CDR3 in DNA: TGTGCCAGCAGCTTAATAGGTGGGCCGTATGGCTACACCTTC.

This clone was recorded only once. This rearrangement joins TRBV5-1 to TRBJ1-3; 10 nucleotides line up with TRBD1. The CDR3 runs 15 residues. Germline lookup yields CDR1 SGHRS and CDR2 YFSETQ. Germline trimming cut 3 bases from V and 4 bases from J; bases unmatched to any gene: 4. The DNA for the CDR3 is TGCGCCAGCAGCTCCGGGACAGGGGACGGAAACACCATATATTTT. This codes for CASSSGTGDGNTIYF.

The chain carries TRBV11-2 and TRBJ1-1; 9 bases fit TRBD1. Germline trimming cut 5 bases from V and 5 bases from J; bases unmatched to any gene: 6. Germline CDR1 SGHAT, CDR2 FQNNGV. The CDR3 has 14 residues. CDR3 region: CASSPDRGRTEAFF. CDR3 nucleotide sequence: TGTGCCAGCAGCCCGGACAGGGGTCGTACTGAAGCTTTCTTT.

The chain couples TRBV18 to TRBJ2-7; 11 positions match TRBD2. The CDR3 has 16 amino acids. Germline V gene lookup returns CDR1 KGHSH and CDR2 LQKENI. V dropped 0 bases and J dropped 6; count of bases not matched to a gene: 7. CDR3 residues: CASSPPVAGGDGEQYF. The CDR3 DNA reads as TGTGCCAGCTCACCACCGGTAGCGGGAGGGGACGGCGAGCAGTACTTC.

V and J are TRBV9 and TRBJ2-3; TRBD1 aligns across 9 bases. V lost 2 bases and J lost 2; bases outside the gene matches: 3. Germline V lookup: CDR1 SGDLS, CDR2 YYNGEE. This CDR3 has 15 residues. The CDR3 protein is CASSVGTGYTDTQYF. CDR3 DNA: TGTGCCAGCAGCGTCGGGACAGGGTACACAGATACGCAGTATTTT.

The V and J genes are TRBV11-2 and TRBJ2-3; D possibly corresponds to TRBD2 (5 bases). Germline loops: CDR1 SGHAT, CDR2 FQNNGV. This CDR3 is built from 13 residues. V was shortened by 4 bases and J by 6 bases, with 11 bases between the two germline ends. The CDR3 is CASSYPGGDTQYF. The CDR3 DNA is TGTGCCAGCAGCTATCCCGGAGGTGATACGCAGTATTTT.

The chain links TRBV3-1 (or the pseudogene TRBV3-2) to TRBJ2-1, with TRBD1 as a possible D gene (7 bases). The CDR3 loop spans 15 amino acids. V was trimmed by 0 bases and J by 6 bases, leaving 12 bases between them. The V gene's germline CDR1 is LGHDT and CDR2 YNNKEL (reference sequence). Written as DNA, the CDR3 is TGTGCCAGCAGCCAAGACTACAGGGGAGGCAATGAGCAGTTCTTC. It specifies CASSQDYRGGNEQFF.

V usage is TRBV7-2 and J usage is TRBJ1-2; 9 positions match TRBD1. Germline CDR1 SGHTA, CDR2 FQGNSA. With V trimmed by 5 bases and J by 3 bases, 7 bases remained unmatched. This CDR3 has 15 residues. The CDR3 protein is CASSAGTGTYYGYTF. CDR3 DNA sequence: TGTGCCAGCAGCGCGGGGACAGGGACATACTATGGCTACACCTTC.

This sequence joins TRBV28 and TRBJ1-5; 12 bases line up with TRBD1. The germline V gene has CDR1 MDHEN and CDR2 SYDVKM. CDR3 size: 20 residues. J gave up 7 bases and V 4 bases, and 20 bases lay outside the gene matches. CDR3 in amino acids: CASSSLRTAGQGALEQPQHF. The CDR3 nucleotides read TGTGCCAGCAGTTCACTCCGGACGGCGGGACAGGGGGCTCTTGAGCAGCCCCAGCATTTT.

This chain joins TRBV28 and TRBJ1-2; 11 nucleotides align to TRBD1. Germline V gene lookup returns CDR1 MDHEN and CDR2 SYDVKM. The CDR3 loop spans 17 amino acids. Trimming took 3 bases from V and 0 from J; bases not matched to a gene: 6. The CDR3 DNA sequence: TGTGCCAGCAGTTTCATCAAGGGACAGGGGGCTAACTATGGCTACACCTTC. Amino acids: CASSFIKGQGANYGYTF.

The CDR3 spells CASSSPGQGSGGYTF. The CDR3 DNA sequence: TGTGCCAGCAGCTCTCCGGGACAGGGGAGTGGTGGCTACACCTTC. This chain uses TRBV5-6 with TRBJ1-2; TRBD1 matches 10 bases. The trim removed 3 bases at V and 7 bases at J, leaving 9 bases unmatched. Germline loops: CDR1 SGHDT, CDR2 YYEEEE. This CDR3 has 15 residues. Full variable domain (remainder filled in from reference TRBV5-6 and TRBJ1-2): DAGVTQSPTHLIKTRGQQVTLRCSPKSGHDTVSWYQQALGQGPQFIFQYYEEEERQRGNFPDRFSGHQFPNYSSELNVNALLLGDSALYLCASSSPGQGSGGYTFGSGTRLTVV.

This rearrangement joins TRBV27 to TRBJ1-2; 8 bases line up with TRBD1. Looked up from germline, CDR1 is MNHEY and CDR2 is SMNVEV (reference sequence). The CDR3 extends over 16 amino acids. V shed 2 bases and J 4 bases; nucleotides not matched to a gene: 9. The CDR3 DNA follows: TGTGCCAGCAGTTTAGGCAGGGGGCGTTCCGGCTATGGCTACACCTTC. It codes for CASSLGRGRSGYGYTF.

The chain has TRBV11-3 and TRBJ2-1, with 8 positions matching TRBD2. This CDR3 comprises 15 residues. The junction had 9 bases not matched to a gene; V was cut back by 4 bases and J by 7 bases. The V gene's germline CDR1 is SGHNT and CDR2 YENEEA. Here the CDR3 DNA reads TGTGCCAGCAGCTCAGAAGCGGGAGTAGAGAATGAGCAGTTCTTC. Its protein product is CASSSEAGVENEQFF. Full variable domain (remainder filled in from reference TRBV11-3 and TRBJ2-1): EAGVVQSPRYKIIEKKQPVAFWCNPISGHNTLYWYLQNLGQGPELLIRYENEEAVDDSQLPKDRFSAERLKGVDSTLKIQPAELGDSAVYLCASSSEAGVENEQFFGPGTRLTVL.

The gene calls are TRBV12-3 or TRBV12-4 and TRBJ1-5; D remains unclear. Trimming shortened V by 3 bases and J by 6 bases, and 9 bases separated the two germline ends. The CDR3 length is 13 residues. For the CDR3, the DNA is TGTGCCAGCAGTTTTAGCCAAAGTCAGCCCCAGCATTTT. It yields the protein CASSFSQSQPQHF.

This chain uses TRBV19 with TRBJ2-7, with 7 bases aligning to TRBD1. The CDR3 covers 15 residues. Losses at the gene ends were 4 bases for V and 3 bases for J; bases not matched to a gene: 9. Looked up from germline, CDR1 is LNHDA and CDR2 is SQIVND (reference sequence). DNA of the CDR3: TGTGCCAGTAGTACGACGAGACAGGGTAGCTACGAGCAGTACTTC. This sequence encodes CASSTTRQGSYEQYF.

The V call is TRBV30, the J call TRBJ2-3; tentatively, D is TRBD1 (6 bases). Trimming cost V 2 bases and J 2 bases, with 14 bases left between them. CDR1 and CDR2 from the germline V gene are GTSNPN and SVGIG (reference sequence). This CDR3 has 15 residues. The CDR3 spells CAWSSRQEYTDTQYF. CDR3 in DNA: TGTGCCTGGAGTTCTCGACAGGAATACACAGATACGCAGTATTTT.

V and J are TRBV5-1 and TRBJ2-5, with D possibly TRBD2 on 5 matching bases. There are 15 residues in the CDR3. Germline CDR1 reads SGHRS; CDR2 reads YFSETQ. V dropped 0 bases and J dropped 2 bases, with 11 bases sitting between them. CDR3 sequence: CASSLEARTQETQYF. As DNA, the CDR3 is TGCGCCAGCAGCTTGGAGGCCCGGACTCAAGAGACCCAGTACTTC.

V and J are TRBV7-8 and TRBJ2-3, with 12 bases fitting TRBD1. This CDR3 has 16 amino acids. The trim removed 7 bases at V and 6 bases at J, leaving 11 bases unmatched. The germline gives CDR1 SGHVS, CDR2 FQNEAQ. CDR3 residues: CASKLAGTGGADTQYF. The CDR3 nucleotides read TGTGCCAGCAAACTCGCCGGGACAGGGGGCGCGGATACGCAGTATTTT.

A single count supports this clone. CDR3 nucleotides: TGTGCCAGCAGTGTAGGAGGGGTTGCCTATAATTCACCCCTCCACTTT. Translated: CASSVGGVAYNSPLHF. The genes are TRBV2 and TRBJ1-6, with D possibly matching TRBD1 (5 bases). The CDR3 has 16 amino acids. V gave up 4 bases and J gave up 2 bases, with 12 bases separating them. CDR1 and CDR2 (germline): SNHLY, FYNNEI. Full variable domain (remainder filled in from reference TRBV2 and TRBJ1-6): EPEVTQTPSHQVTQMGQEVILRCVPISNHLYFYWYRQILGQKVEFLVSFYNNEISEKSEIFDDQFSVERPDGSNFTLKIRSTKLEDSAMYFCASSVGGVAYNSPLHFGNGTRLTVT.